This T cell receptor beta chain was recovered during a study of lymphopenia after photon versus proton radiotherapy (dated by TCRdb to about 2019). With respect to the entire study: Photon and proton radiation therapy were compared by the study for their immunological effects in patients with gastrointestinal tumors who developed high-grade lymphopenia. The roughly 20 patients in the cohort had gastrointestinal tumors, were treated with either photon or proton therapy, and subsequently developed lymphopenia. The study was designed to characterize how the impact on the immune system differs between the two radiation modalities.

The method was the immunoSEQ multiplex PCR assay. Alongside multiparametric flow cytometry, deep sequencing of rearranged TCR beta loci was used to profile the T cell repertoires. The table was pulled from immuneACCESS by TCRdb, which kept in-frame rearrangements only. Such tables lose some clones; where checked, under half of the loss comes from unresolved V genes, and the rest has no known cause. The sample data list approximately 80,000 clones, and about 83% of these were observed just once. The top ten clonotypes cover 1.3% to 1.5% of the sample. The investigation overall reported the following: The authors looked at the survival association only in patients who died, and they framed better survival with proton therapy as a possibility rather than a demonstrated result. Across the cohort, a larger post-nadir drop in TCR diversity was inversely correlated with overall survival time among patients who died. Relative stability during treatment was observed in proton-treated patients, whereas loss of naive T cells and TCR diversity and gain of effector/memory populations were observed in photon-treated patients. After the lymphocyte count nadir, photon-treated repertoires showed oligoclonal expansion, especially of CD8+ Temra cells, which drove the drop in diversity.

With regard to this clone: This receptor's antigen is unknown. No clone much larger than this one lies a single base away; base qualities are absent.

Deletion took 4 bases off V and 1 base off J, with a span of 13 bases between the germline ends. The CDR3 runs 15 residues from the cysteine to the phenylalanine. The DNA shown is the 45-base CDR3, in frame from base 1. The CDR1 and CDR2 encoded by the germline V gene (reference sequence) are MNHEY and SMNVEV. The V and J genes are TRBV27 and TRBJ1-1; the D segment cannot be called with confidence. The origin of this receptor is a man between 60 and 75 years old with pancreatic cancer. The material sequenced was peripheral blood, taken from a patient treated with proton-based radiotherapy. CDR3 reads: CASSSGPRPNTEAFF. The sequence in DNA is TGTGCCAGCAGTTCCGGACCGAGGCCGAACACTGAAGCTTTCTTT.